This T cell receptor (beta chain) was obtained from a study of cytomegalovirus exposure and HLA in healthy donors. General observations from the study: According to the study, roughly 160 TCR beta chains were cytomegalovirus-associated. Accounts indicate the classifier identified cytomegalovirus status with strong specificity and sensitivity. Per a later analysis, HLA-associated TCR beta chains showed more clonal expansion than other, equally common TCR beta chains.

In the case of this clone: The antigen is unknown.

Use of 60 Vbeta and 13 Jbeta primers characterized the PCR. The repertoire was sequenced with immunoSEQ multiplex PCR; TCRdb's copy has only in-frame clones and lacks some. Among more than 85,000 clones listed, approximately 72% were seen once. After removal of 5 bases from V and 4 bases from J, the junction contained 12 bases not matched to a gene. Germline CDR1 is PRHDT and CDR2 is FYEKMQ (reference sequence). There are 16 residues in the CDR3. Material for sequencing was PBMCs. The chain links TRBV13 to TRBJ2-7, with 9 bases fitting TRBD2. The clonotype originates from a man aged 25-40 years in good health and CMV-seropositive. CDR3 nucleotide sequence: TGTGCCAGCAGCGGCCCGGGACTAGCCACCTATTACGAGCAGTACTTC. Translation: CASSGPGLATYYEQYF.